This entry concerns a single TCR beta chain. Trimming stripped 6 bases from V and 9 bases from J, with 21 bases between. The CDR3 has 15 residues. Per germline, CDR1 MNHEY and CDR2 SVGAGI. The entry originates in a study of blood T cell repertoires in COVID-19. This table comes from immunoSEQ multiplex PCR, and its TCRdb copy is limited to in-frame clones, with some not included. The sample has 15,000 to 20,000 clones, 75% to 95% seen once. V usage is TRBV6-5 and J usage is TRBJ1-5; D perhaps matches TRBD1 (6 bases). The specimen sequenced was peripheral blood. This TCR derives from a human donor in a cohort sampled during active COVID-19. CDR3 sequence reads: CASSRSTGTGRPQHF. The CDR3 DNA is TGTGCCAGCAGCCGGTCGACAGGTACCGGACGGCCCCAGCATTTT.